This TCR beta chain derives from a study of T cell responses to AZD1222 COVID-19 vaccine. Notes on the study in general: The number of AZD1222 recipients seropositive at baseline was only five to seven. White British people made up most donors, females outnumbered males, and clonal diversity was possibly underestimated.

Generated by immunoSEQ multiplex PCR, the TCRdb table keeps only in-frame clones and is missing some. Of some 150,000 clones in the sample, 89% were seen once. Notes on this clone: Its antigen is not identified.

CDR3 length: 13 residues. Trimming left V 3 bases short and J 7 bases short, with 10 bases between. Germline assignment: CDR1 LNHDA and CDR2 SQIVND (reference sequence). The source is an adult who received the AZD1222 COVID-19 vaccine. The chain is built from TRBV19 and TRBJ2-1; D is unclear. This specimen was peripheral blood, taken 28 days after the second AZD1222 dose. The CDR3 DNA reads TGTGCCAGTAGTATTCGGACCTCTAATGAGCAGTTCTTC. This translates into CASSIRTSNEQFF.